This TCR beta chain stems from a study of CD8+ T cells in alopecia areata. Overall study context: Treatment with tofacitinib (6 to 18 months) was followed by 6 months off drug. Among treated patients, severity was scored by affected scalp area percentage.

Extracted from the samples, RNA was reverse transcribed into cDNA to serve as the sequencing template. The data were produced by immunoSEQ multiplex PCR, yet TCRdb's version contains in-frame clones alone and is incomplete. Here the sample spans about 200,000 clones, roughly two fifths being singletons. Treatment denoted: oral pan-JAK inhibitor, 5-10 mg twice daily. In germline, CDR1 is SGHNT, CDR2 YYREEE (reference sequence). The CDR3 extends over 14 amino acids. With 1 base removed from V and 4 bases from J, the gap between germline ends came to 9 bases. A few counts support this clone. This TCR was recovered from a human donor with alopecia areata. Sample: CD4+ T cells sorted from blood, taken between weeks 30 and 35, from a patient treated with tofacitinib. This chain joins TRBV5-4 and TRBJ1-3; D ambiguous. In DNA, the CDR3 is TGTGCCAGCAGCTTGTATGGGTTGGGAAACACCATATATTTT. This encodes CASSLYGLGNTIYF.